Below, one T cell receptor (beta chain) is given with its context. Its matching antigen is unknown. This CDR3 has 18 residues. Germline CDR1 and CDR2: SGDLS and YYNGEE. The V segment lost 4 bases and the J segment 5 bases; nucleotides outside the gene matches: 17. TCRdb keeps only in-frame clones here, not all; method: immunoSEQ multiplex PCR. The sample includes tens of thousands of clones, nearly 90% of them seen just once. These data are taken from a study of PD-1 blockade in classical Hodgkin lymphoma. Findings of the study overall: Repertoire differences have undefined causes, possibly disease activity or prior therapy.

Time point in this sample: cycle 4 day 1 (C4D1), after five to seven weeks of nivolumab. All trial patients relapsed after autologous stem cell transplantation. The source was peripheral blood mononuclear cells (PBMCs), collected before the fourth cycle of nivolumab. The sequence derives from a human donor with classical Hodgkin lymphoma. This sequence joins TRBV9 and TRBJ2-5; TRBD2 agrees at 10 bases. CDR3 nucleotides: TGTGCCAGCAGCCCCCACGGCGGTAGCGGGGGGAATTGGGAGACCCAGTACTTC. Its translation is CASSPHGGSGGNWETQYF.